This T cell receptor beta chain was captured by sequencing in a study of CD8 T cells in ankylosing spondylitis. TCRdb itself ran the 5' RACE reads through MiXCR, one entry per CDR3 protein. Of 200,000 or so distinct CDR3 sequences in the sample, about a quarter were seen once. Germline V gives CDR1 MNHNS, CDR2 SASEGT. Trimming left V 6 bases short and J 2 bases short, with 17 bases between. The CDR3 extends over 16 amino acids. This clonotype has a handful of counts. The rearrangement links TRBV6-1 to TRBJ1-5; D might be TRBD1 (6 bases). The sample consisted of blood, either unsorted or a sorted T cell fraction (not recorded which). This receptor was obtained from a male donor with ankylosing spondylitis or in good health (not recorded which). The DNA for the CDR3 is TGTGCCAGCAGACGCCGCAGCGGGGGCGGCAATCAGCCCCAGCATTTT. Protein: CASRRRSGGGNQPQHF.